This T cell receptor beta chain was recovered during a study of a mutant IDH1 vaccine in newly diagnosed glioma. The wider study: Sex among treated patients split about 62% male, roughly 40% female; mean age was roughly 42 years. The earlier regimen, radiotherapy, temozolomide, or both, was most often both. Study findings and constraints: Pseudoprogression showed no apparent link to changes in top peripheral T cell clonotypes. Immune responses arising from the vaccine appeared in about 93% of patients.

The sample holds many counts of this clone. What it binds is not known. The protocol was immunoSEQ multiplex PCR, while the TCRdb copy is restricted to in-frame clones and leaves out a portion. Altogether just under 95,000 clones are present, 83% being singletons, with the ten largest covering 7% to 8%. The time point here: baseline, week 1 (first vaccination visit). Treatment defined: pre-vaccination baseline after standard-of-care therapy. The sample in question was PBMCs, obtained from a glioma patient treated with radiotherapy, temozolomide or both. This TCR came from a woman between 45 and 60 years old with glioma.

The CDR3 sequence is CASSQGSNLNYGYTF. The CDR3 DNA follows: TGTGCCAGCAGCCAAGGGAGTAACCTGAACTATGGCTACACCTTC. The chain joins TRBV14 to TRBJ1-2; D remains ambiguous. With 1 base removed from V and 2 bases from J, the gap between germline ends came to 11 bases. Germline V gives CDR1 SGHDN, CDR2 FVKESK. CDR3 length: 15 residues.